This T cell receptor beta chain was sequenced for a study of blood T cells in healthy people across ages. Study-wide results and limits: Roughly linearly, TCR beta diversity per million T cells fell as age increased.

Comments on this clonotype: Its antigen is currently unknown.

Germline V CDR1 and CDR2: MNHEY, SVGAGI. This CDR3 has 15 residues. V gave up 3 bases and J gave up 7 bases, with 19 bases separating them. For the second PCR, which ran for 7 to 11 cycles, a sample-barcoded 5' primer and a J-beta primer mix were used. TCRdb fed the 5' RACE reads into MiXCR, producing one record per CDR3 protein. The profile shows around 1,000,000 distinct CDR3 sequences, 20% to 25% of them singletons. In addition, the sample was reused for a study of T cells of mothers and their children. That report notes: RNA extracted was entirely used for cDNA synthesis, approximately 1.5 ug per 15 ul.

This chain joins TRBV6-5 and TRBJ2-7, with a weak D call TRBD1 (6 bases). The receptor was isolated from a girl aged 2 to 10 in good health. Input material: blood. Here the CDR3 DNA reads TGTGCCAGCAGTTATTTGGCAGGGGAGTCGAGAGAGCAGTACTTC. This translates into CASSYLAGESREQYF.